These 25 T cell receptor beta chains share one sample of origin, sequenced in a study of cytomegalovirus exposure and HLA in healthy donors. In the PCR, 60 Vbeta and 13 Jbeta primers were used. The table came from immunoSEQ multiplex PCR; TCRdb's copy has only in-frame clones and leaves some out. The sample has tens of thousands of clones; approximately 81% are singletons. The sample consisted of PBMCs. These receptors were collected from a woman aged 50 to 60 in good health and CMV-seropositive.

This clone came up a few times. This chain uses TRBV11-3 with TRBJ1-3; D gene ambiguous. V lost 5 bases to trimming and J lost 4 bases, with 9 bases between them. This CDR3 has 13 amino acids. Germline assignment: CDR1 SGHNT and CDR2 YENEEA. The CDR3 protein is CASSTPLGNTIYF. The DNA for the CDR3 is TGTGCCAGCAGCACTCCTCTAGGAAACACCATATATTTT.

The J gene is TRBJ2-3, the V gene TRBV2, with a weak D call TRBD2 (5 bases). Germline V lookup: CDR1 SNHLY, CDR2 FYNNEI. V lost 7 bases to trimming and J lost 2 bases, with 16 bases between them. The CDR3 sequence is 15 residues long. The CDR3 nucleotides are TGTGCCAGCAAAGTCCCGGGGATGGACACAGATACGCAGTATTTT. Translating it yields CASKVPGMDTDTQYF.

This clone has just one count. The chain links TRBV2 to TRBJ2-1; tentatively, D is TRBD2 (5 bases). The CDR3 is 15 residues long. The V gene's germline CDR1 is SNHLY and CDR2 FYNNEI. Trimming removed 4 bases from V and 0 bases from J, with 10 bases in between. CDR3 sequence: CASSGEFSSYNEQFF. DNA of the CDR3: TGTGCCAGCAGTGGGGAGTTTAGCTCCTACAATGAGCAGTTCTTC.

This clone has just one count. The CDR3 reads CASASEAVYNEQFF. The CDR3 DNA follows: TGTGCCTCCGCATCGGAAGCGGTTTACAATGAGCAGTTCTTC. The chain is built from TRBV30 and TRBJ2-1, with D possibly matching TRBD2 (5 bases). CDR1 is GTSNPN, CDR2 SVGIG, per germline (reference sequence). V was clipped by 7 bases and J by 4 bases, with 17 bases between them. The CDR3 is 14 amino acids.

This clone was seen more than once but under ten times. The chain links TRBV7-9 to TRBJ2-3, with TRBD2 as a possible D gene (6 bases). The CDR3 runs 15 residues. The V end lost 5 bases, the J end lost 0 bases, and 12 bases lay between the germline ends. Germline V CDR1 and CDR2: SEHNR, FQNEAQ (reference sequence). The CDR3 coding sequence is TGTGCCAGCAGCCTACGGGACTTCAGCACAGATACGCAGTATTTT. It codes for CASSLRDFSTDTQYF.

The V gene is TRBV10-3, the J gene TRBJ2-7, with a tentative D call TRBD1 (9 bases). The V gene's germline CDR1 is ENHRY and CDR2 SYGVKD. This CDR3 is 15 amino acids long. V shed 4 bases and J shed 5 bases, with 18 bases lying between them. The CDR3 is CAISATTGGLDEQYF. The CDR3 bases are TGTGCCATCAGTGCTACGACAGGGGGACTAGACGAGCAGTACTTC.

The V call is TRBV11-2, the J call TRBJ1-2; D not certain. Germline CDR1 SGHAT, CDR2 FQNNGV. CDR3 length: 12 amino acids. The V gene lost 1 base and the J gene lost 8 bases, with 8 bases spanning the gap. In DNA form, the CDR3 reads TGTGCCAGCAGCTTAGGGCAGCGGGGCTACACCTTC. Residues: CASSLGQRGYTF.

The CDR3 sequence: CASSGLGQGTTEAFF. The CDR3 region has the DNA TGTGCCAGCAGTGGTTTGGGACAGGGAACGACTGAAGCTTTCTTT. The chain is built from TRBV6-1 and TRBJ1-1; 9 bases map to TRBD1. V was pared by 4 bases and J by 5 bases, with 8 bases of the junction left unmatched. Germline V gene lookup returns CDR1 MNHNS and CDR2 SASEGT. This CDR3 comprises 15 residues.

This clone was seen once. This chain joins TRBV11-3 and TRBJ2-3, with 9 nucleotides matching TRBD2. CDR1 and CDR2 (germline): SGHNT, YENEEA. The CDR3 extends over 14 amino acids. V was pared by 4 bases and J by 8 bases, with 7 bases of the junction left unmatched. The CDR3 is CASSSGLAGLTQYF. The DNA for the CDR3 is TGTGCCAGCAGCTCGGGACTAGCAGGCCTTACGCAGTATTTT.

The chain recombines TRBV14 with TRBJ2-7; D perhaps matches TRBD1 (6 bases). V shed 0 bases and J shed 5 bases, with 20 bases lying between them. The CDR3 sequence is 17 residues long. CDR1 is SGHDN, CDR2 FVKESK, per germline. The DNA for the CDR3 is TGTGCCAGCAGCCAAGACCCTAGGGGGAGTCTCGGTGACGAGCAGTACTTC. It encodes CASSQDPRGSLGDEQYF.

This clone was picked up a small number of times. The V gene is TRBV9, the J gene TRBJ2-3; D possibly corresponds to TRBD2 (5 bases). Germline V CDR1 and CDR2: SGDLS, YYNGEE. Trimming pared 0 bases from V and 2 bases from J, leaving 7 bases between. The CDR3 is made up of 14 amino acids. The CDR3 loop reads CASSVGGVTDTQYF. The CDR3 DNA reads as TGTGCCAGCAGCGTAGGGGGAGTCACAGATACGCAGTATTTT.

The genes are TRBV5-1 and TRBJ1-1; no definite D call. Trimming pared 0 bases from V and 7 bases from J, leaving 10 bases between. The germline V gene encodes CDR1 SGHRS and CDR2 YFSETQ. CDR3 length: 13 amino acids. The CDR3 DNA is TGCGCCAGCAGCTTGGCGCCGGAGGTTGAAGCTTTCTTT. Translated: CASSLAPEVEAFF. Based on the CDR3 plus reference TRBV5-1 and TRBJ1-1, the full variable domain is KAGVTQTPRYLIKTRGQQVTLSCSPISGHRSVSWYQQTPGQGLQFLFEYFSETQRNKGNFPGRFSGRQFSNSRSEMNVSTLELGDSALYLCASSLAPEVEAFFGQGTRLTVV.

V gene TRBV5-4 combines with J gene TRBJ2-1; the match to TRBD1 covers 7 bases. CDR3 length equals 13 residues. Germline CDR1 SGHNT, CDR2 YYREEE (reference sequence). V trimming: 6 bases; J trimming: 7 bases; junction bases outside the gene matches: 7. CDR3 amino acids: CASNDRVGNEQFF. In DNA form, the CDR3 reads TGTGCCAGCAATGACAGGGTTGGGAATGAGCAGTTCTTC.

The chain couples TRBV10-3 to TRBJ2-7; TRBD1 aligns across 7 bases. The V and J ends lost 3 bases and 2 bases, in that order; junction bases with no gene match: 4. The germline V gene encodes CDR1 ENHRY and CDR2 SYGVKD. The CDR3 has 14 amino acids. CDR3 coding DNA: TGTGCCATCAGTGAAGGACAGGCCGCCTACGAGCAGTACTTC. Encoded protein: CAISEGQAAYEQYF.

This chain links TRBV7-2 with TRBJ2-2; D not certain. Trimming shortened V by 5 bases and J by 5 bases, and 12 bases separated the two germline ends. The germline V gene has CDR1 SGHTA and CDR2 FQGNSA. This CDR3 has 14 residues. CDR3: CASSDSLRTGELFF. CDR3 nucleotides: TGTGCCAGCAGCGACTCCCTCCGAACCGGGGAGCTGTTTTTT.

The rearrangement links TRBV6-1 to TRBJ1-5, with 9 bases matching TRBD1. CDR1 MNHNS and CDR2 SASEGT come from the germline V gene. The CDR3 sequence is 15 residues long. The J segment lost 5 bases and the V segment lost 4 bases, leaving 6 bases of the junction unmatched. The DNA of the CDR3 is TGTGCCAGCAGTGCCTGGGGACAGGGTCATCAGCCCCAGCATTTT. Protein: CASSAWGQGHQPQHF.

The CDR3 DNA follows: TGTGCCAGCAGCTTAATTGACGGCGGTACCACAGATACGCAGTATTTT. Protein sequence: CASSLIDGGTTDTQYF. This chain uses TRBV7-9 with TRBJ2-3; D not resolved. The germline V and J ends were trimmed by 2 bases and 2 bases, with 14 bases remaining between them. Germline lookup yields CDR1 SEHNR and CDR2 FQNEAQ (reference sequence). This CDR3 is built from 16 residues. Filled out from reference TRBV7-9 and TRBJ2-3, the complete variable domain reads DTGVSQNPRHKITKRGQNVTFRCDPISEHNRLYWYRQTLGQGPEFLTYFQNEAQLEKSRLLSDRFSAERPKGSFSTLEIQRTEQGDSAMYLCASSLIDGGTTDTQYFGPGTRLTVL.

This clone was recorded only once. This sequence joins TRBV2 and TRBJ1-2, with D uncertain. Trimming cost V 3 bases and J 8 bases, with 10 bases left between them. The germline CDR1 and CDR2 sequences are SNHLY and FYNNEI. There are 12 residues in the CDR3. This CDR3 reads CASSERVKGYTF. The CDR3 DNA is TGTGCCAGCAGTGAGAGGGTGAAAGGCTACACCTTC.

This rearrangement joins TRBV2 to TRBJ2-3, with 8 bases matching TRBD1. Per germline, CDR1 SNHLY and CDR2 FYNNEI. V trimming: 1 base; J trimming: 4 bases; junction bases outside the gene matches: 4. The CDR3 loop spans 15 amino acids. The DNA for the CDR3 is TGTGCCAGCAGTGAAGAAGCGACAGGGGCAGATACGCAGTATTTT. Translating gives CASSEEATGADTQYF.

The chain uses TRBV4-1 and TRBJ1-1; a weak D match, TRBD1 (6 bases). The CDR3 extends over 14 amino acids. Deletions cut 0 bases from V and 6 bases from J, with 11 bases between. Germline CDR1 MGHRA, CDR2 YSYEKL. CDR3: CASSQDRGWAEAFF. In nucleotides, the CDR3 is TGCGCCAGCAGCCAAGATAGGGGGTGGGCTGAAGCTTTCTTT.

The J gene is TRBJ2-7, the V gene TRBV2; D possibly corresponds to TRBD1 (7 bases). Germline V CDR1 and CDR2: SNHLY, FYNNEI. This CDR3 has 15 residues. V was pared by 6 bases and J by 0 bases, with 15 bases between. The CDR3 DNA sequence: TGTGCCAGCAGGGTTGGGGGGACAGTCTCCTACGAGCAGTACTTC. It is translated as CASRVGGTVSYEQYF.

The gene calls are TRBV19 and TRBJ2-2; possible D gene TRBD1, 6 bases. The CDR3 is made up of 14 amino acids. The V and J ends lost 7 bases and 0 bases respectively, with 9 bases between them. CDR1 is LNHDA and CDR2 is SQIVND in the germline V gene (reference sequence). The CDR3 region is CASIRQANTGELFF. The CDR3 DNA reads TGTGCCAGTATTAGACAGGCGAACACCGGGGAGCTGTTTTTT.

The V and J genes are TRBV7-3 and TRBJ1-1, with 7 bases matching TRBD1. J was trimmed by 1 base and V by 5 bases; bases with no gene match: 4. In germline, CDR1 is SGHTA, CDR2 FQGTGA. The CDR3 runs 14 residues. The CDR3 nucleotides read TGTGCCAGCAGCCCAGGGGGGACGAACACTGAAGCTTTCTTT. This encodes CASSPGGTNTEAFF.

J is TRBJ1-5 and V is TRBV29-1; 7 nucleotides agree with TRBD1. CDR3 length: 12 residues. Looked up from germline, CDR1 is SQVTM and CDR2 is ANQGSEA. J gave up 4 bases and V 8 bases, and 5 bases lay outside the gene matches. The CDR3 nucleotides read TGCAGCACAACAGGGGTAAATCAGCCCCAGCATTTT. Protein: CSTTGVNQPQHF.

This chain links TRBV9 with TRBJ2-1; 13 bases agree with TRBD2. Germline V gene data show CDR1 as SGDLS and CDR2 as YYNGEE. The CDR3 extends over 15 amino acids. V lost 4 bases, J lost 9 bases, and 7 bases stayed unmatched. For the CDR3, the DNA is TGTGCCAGCAGCCCATCGGGACTAGCGGGATTTGAGCAGTTCTTC. It translates to CASSPSGLAGFEQFF.